This T cell receptor beta chain is drawn from a study of OX40 agonist ivuxolimab in advanced cancers. About the study: Prior anti-PD-1, anti-PD-L1 or anti-CTLA-4 therapy did not bar entry, and roughly 40% had some.

The V end lost 10 bases, the J end lost 5 bases, and 24 bases lay between the germline ends. Germline V gives CDR1 SGHNT, CDR2 YYREEE (reference sequence). The CDR3 has 15 amino acids. Sequenced by immunoSEQ multiplex PCR; TCRdb stores in-frame clones only, minus some. The table shows tens of thousands of clones, with approximately 80% occurring only once. This sequence originates from an adult with an advanced solid tumor such as melanoma, head and neck, liver or kidney cancer. The sample here was CD4+ or CD8+ T cells sorted from blood, taken in a trial of the OX40 agonist ivuxolimab. The chain couples TRBV5-4 to TRBJ1-2; a weak D match, TRBD1 (5 bases). DNA of the CDR3: TGTGCCGGTACACTGTGGGGCGGGAGGACTTATGGCTACACCTTC. Translation gives CAGTLWGGRTYGYTF.